This T cell receptor beta chain stems from a study of CD8 T cells in Susac syndrome. Per the germline V gene, CDR1 is SQVTM and CDR2 is ANQGSEA. CDR3 length: 13 residues. The V and J ends lost 3 bases and 1 base respectively, with 9 bases between them. Only one count was recorded for this clonotype. Random-hexamer reverse transcription was applied to 0.5 to 1 ug RNA. The method of amplification for TCR beta CDR3 was immunoSEQ multiplex PCR, covering 54 Vbeta and 13 Jbeta. TCRdb independently ran MiXCR on the immunoSEQ multiplex PCR reads; one entry per CDR3 protein. The sample yields around 170,000 distinct CDR3 sequences, roughly 95% seen once.

This TCR derives from a human donor with Susac syndrome. The chain carries TRBV29-1 and TRBJ1-1, with D possibly TRBD1 on 6 matching bases. The specimen sequenced was CD4+ T cells from PBMCs. The CDR3 DNA reads as TGCAGCGTTGACGGGACAAAGAACACTGAAGCTTTCTTT. It is translated as CSVDGTKNTEAFF. Combining the CDR3 with reference TRBV29-1 and TRBJ1-1 gives the whole variable domain SAVISQKPSRDICQRGTSLTIQCQVDSQVTMMFWYRQQPGQSLTLIATANQGSEATYESGFVIDKFPISRPNLTFSTLTVSNMSPEDSSIYLCSVDGTKNTEAFFGQGTRLTVV.